The 23 T cell receptor beta chains below all came from one sample that was sequenced in a study of T-cell memory formation after mild COVID-19. A single record per CDR3 protein comes from TCRdb applying MiXCR to the 5' RACE reads. The sample includes 380,000 or so distinct CDR3 sequences, about 13% of them seen just once. Material: PBMCs or a T cell subset sorted from them (not recorded which). The receptors derive from a man younger than 35 who had mild COVID-19 (a few samples of this study predate the infection). Cell type and time point are not known.

This clonotype was observed a few times. The CDR3 DNA reads TGTGCCAGCAGCTTAGAGACAGGCGCCCCCCTCCACTTT. As protein: CASSLETGAPLHF. V and J are TRBV7-6 and TRBJ1-6, with D tentatively TRBD1 (6 bases). Germline V gene lookup returns CDR1 SGHVS and CDR2 FNYEAQ. The germline V and J ends were trimmed by 1 base and 13 bases, with 11 bases remaining between them. CDR3 length equals 13 residues.

V gene TRBV10-3 combines with J gene TRBJ1-5; D uncertain. CDR1 ENHRY and CDR2 SYGVKD come from the germline V gene. This CDR3 spans 13 amino acids. V gave up 8 bases and J gave up 4 bases, with 12 bases separating them. In nucleotides, the CDR3 is TGTGCCATCCAGGATCGGACGAATCAGCCCCAGCATTTT. It is translated as CAIQDRTNQPQHF.

The rearrangement links TRBV20-1 to TRBJ2-3; the D gene is possibly TRBD2 (6 bases). Trimming removed 5 bases from V and 6 bases from J, with 15 bases in between. Germline loops: CDR1 DFQATT, CDR2 SNEGSKA (reference sequence). CDR3 length: 13 amino acids. This CDR3 reads CSAVGGAPDTQYF. CDR3 coding DNA: TGCAGTGCTGTAGGCGGGGCTCCTGATACGCAGTATTTT.

This clonotype has just a few counts. This chain joins TRBV5-1 and TRBJ2-2, with 8 bases aligning to TRBD1. CDR1 SGHRS and CDR2 YFSETQ come from the germline V gene. The ends lost 0 bases at V and 6 bases at J; junction bases unmatched: 7. The CDR3 sequence is 16 residues long. In DNA, the CDR3 is TGCGCCAGCAGCTTGGCTGCAGGGGGCGCTTCCGGGGAGCTGTTTTTT. It encodes CASSLAAGGASGELFF.

The rearrangement uses TRBV7-2 and TRBJ2-3, with TRBD2 matching over 13 bases. V dropped 5 bases and J dropped 7; count of bases not matched to a gene: 9. Per the germline V gene, CDR1 is SGHTA and CDR2 is FQGNSA. This CDR3 has 16 amino acids. The CDR3 protein is CASSLELAGGQHTQYF. CDR3 in DNA: TGTGCCAGCAGCCTAGAACTAGCGGGGGGGCAACATACGCAGTATTTT.

This clonotype was observed many times. DNA for the CDR3: TGTGCCAGCAGTGAACAGTTCAAGGATGAGCAGTTCTTC. Encoded protein: CASSEQFKDEQFF. The chain couples TRBV5-4 to TRBJ2-1; D remains ambiguous. With 5 bases removed from V and 8 bases from J, the gap between germline ends came to 14 bases. This CDR3 spans 13 amino acids. CDR1 is SGHNT and CDR2 is YYREEE in the germline V gene (reference sequence).

This clonotype was counted ten times or more. V gene TRBV7-2 combines with J gene TRBJ1-2; possible D gene TRBD1, 6 bases. CDR1 is SGHTA and CDR2 is FQGNSA in the germline V gene. V was cut by 0 bases and J by 4 bases, with 6 bases left in between. The CDR3 sequence is 13 residues long. The CDR3 sequence is CASSLAGGYGYTF. The CDR3 region has the DNA TGTGCCAGCAGCTTAGCAGGGGGCTATGGCTACACCTTC.

This clonotype has more than one count but fewer than ten. CDR3 in amino acids: CASSPFSGGAGETQYF. As DNA, the CDR3 is TGTGCCAGCAGCCCTTTTAGCGGGGGGGCGGGAGAGACCCAGTACTTC. The chain is built from TRBV7-2 and TRBJ2-5; TRBD2 matches 11 bases. Germline V gene lookup returns CDR1 SGHTA and CDR2 FQGNSA. The CDR3 consists of 16 residues. V lost 5 bases and J lost 4; bases outside the gene matches: 9.

This clonotype was picked up a small number of times. The chain recombines TRBV27 with TRBJ2-7; D may be TRBD2 (5 bases). Germline lookup yields CDR1 MNHEY and CDR2 SMNVEV (reference sequence). Trimming removed 5 bases from V and 2 bases from J, with 13 bases in between. The CDR3 sequence is 14 residues long. DNA for the CDR3: TGTGCCAGCAGTCCGGTCGACGGGACCTACGAGCAGTACGTC. Its translation is CASSPVDGTYEQYV.

This clonotype occurred a few times. The V call is TRBV20-1, the J call TRBJ1-3, with D tentatively TRBD1 (5 bases). This CDR3 contains 13 residues. Germline CDR1 reads DFQATT; CDR2 reads SNEGSKA (reference sequence). Trimming took 7 bases from V and 0 from J, leaving 10 bases between them. CDR3 DNA sequence: TGCAGTGTTGGACACCTCTCTGGAAACACCATATATTTT. It is translated as CSVGHLSGNTIYF.

The table lists this clonotype with many counts. The rearrangement uses TRBV5-1 and TRBJ2-1, with 8 bases aligning to TRBD2. The germline V gene encodes CDR1 SGHRS and CDR2 YFSETQ. The CDR3 is made up of 14 amino acids. Unmatched junction bases numbered 7, after V lost 2 bases and J lost 9 bases. The CDR3 coding sequence is TGCGCCAGCAGCTTAGGCGGGGGGCCGGGTGAGCAGTTCTTC. Translated, it gives CASSLGGGPGEQFF.

This clonotype was seen a handful of times. The chain recombines TRBV30 with TRBJ1-1; D is unclear. The V gene's germline CDR1 is GTSNPN and CDR2 SVGIG (reference sequence). V was clipped by 0 bases and J by 6 bases, with 5 bases between them. The CDR3 has 11 residues. The CDR3 nucleotides read TGTGCCTGGAGTGTATTGGCTGAAGCTTTCTTT. Its translation is CAWSVLAEAFF. The whole variable domain, remainder taken from reference TRBV30 and TRBJ1-1, is SQTIHQWPATLVQPVGSPLSLECTVEGTSNPNLYWYRQAAGRGLQLLFYSVGIGQISSEVPQNLSASRPQDRQFILSSKKLLLSDSGFYLCAWSVLAEAFFGQGTRLTVV.

Only a few counts were recorded for this clonotype. This rearrangement joins TRBV12-3 or TRBV12-4 to TRBJ1-3; D is unresolved. V dropped 6 bases and J dropped 1 base, with 10 bases sitting between them. CDR3 length: 14 residues. The CDR3 reads CASRWTASGNTIYF. CDR3 coding DNA: TGTGCCAGCAGGTGGACTGCTTCTGGAAACACCATATATTTT.

The chain joins TRBV18 to TRBJ2-2; D gene unclear. The CDR3 is 16 amino acids. CDR1 is KGHSH and CDR2 is LQKENI in the germline V gene. Trimming left V 3 bases short and J 6 bases short, with 17 bases between. CDR3 region: CASSPYSQRGAGELFF. In nucleotides, the CDR3 is TGTGCCAGCTCACCGTATAGTCAGCGTGGCGCCGGGGAGCTGTTTTTT.

This clonotype came up a few times. V gene TRBV5-1 combines with J gene TRBJ1-1; 9 nucleotides match TRBD1. Germline values: CDR1 SGHRS, CDR2 YFSETQ. This CDR3 has 15 residues. Trimming at V came to 4 bases and at J to 6 bases, leaving 10 bases not matched to a gene. For the CDR3, the DNA is TGCGCCAGCAGCAGCGGGGACAGGGTTAGGGCTGAAGCTTTCTTT. Its translation: CASSSGDRVRAEAFF.

This clonotype was seen more than once but under ten times. The chain is built from TRBV11-2 and TRBJ1-4; D perhaps matches TRBD1 (6 bases). The CDR3 runs 17 residues. Germline V gene lookup returns CDR1 SGHAT and CDR2 FQNNGV. V was pared by 7 bases and J by 8 bases, with 26 bases between. The CDR3 here is CASKLLGGHDLGEKLFF. The CDR3 nucleotides are TGTGCCAGCAAGCTTTTGGGGGGGCATGATCTCGGGGAAAAACTGTTTTTT.

This clonotype was observed a few times. The V and J genes are TRBV20-1 and TRBJ1-3; the D is unclear. Germline-derived CDR1 and CDR2 are DFQATT and SNEGSKA (reference sequence). Trimming stripped 5 bases from V and 4 bases from J, with 18 bases between. The CDR3 is 15 amino acids. CDR3 DNA sequence: TGCAGTGCTCCGAATAAGGCAGGACGAGGAAACACCATATATTTT. Its translation: CSAPNKAGRGNTIYF.

Written as DNA, the CDR3 is TGTGCCAGCAGTCGTGCCAGGGACACCGGGGAGCTGTTTTTT. It specifies CASSRARDTGELFF. This chain uses TRBV6-5 with TRBJ2-2; TRBD1 might be the D (5 bases). This CDR3 has 14 amino acids. Germline V gene lookup returns CDR1 MNHEY and CDR2 SVGAGI. The V end was cut by 5 bases, the J end by 3 bases, with 10 bases between.

The chain couples TRBV10-3 to TRBJ2-3; the D call may be TRBD1 or TRBD2 (5 bases each). Germline loops: CDR1 ENHRY, CDR2 SYGVKD. This CDR3 is built from 14 residues. Trimming left V 7 bases short and J 2 bases short, with 13 bases between. CDR3 region: CAINRDRNTDTQYF. For the CDR3, the DNA is TGTGCCATCAACCGGGACCGCAACACAGATACGCAGTATTTT.

J is TRBJ2-2 and V is TRBV4-2; perhaps TRBD1 as D (6 bases). This CDR3 spans 16 amino acids. The V gene's germline CDR1 is LGHNA and CDR2 YNFKEQ. V was trimmed by 5 bases and J by 2 bases, leaving 15 bases between them. The DNA for the CDR3 is TGTGCCAGCAGCTTCACCGGGACACCTAACACCGGGGAGCTGTTTTTT. Protein: CASSFTGTPNTGELFF.

The chain couples TRBV5-6 to TRBJ1-4, with a weak D call TRBD1 (6 bases). Germline lookup yields CDR1 SGHDT and CDR2 YYEEEE. Between the trimmed V and J ends, which lost 1 base and 1 base, there was a span of 11 bases. The CDR3 consists of 16 residues. CDR3 nucleotides: TGTGCCAGCAGCTTGACGGGGGCGCGAACTAATGAAAAACTGTTTTTT. This gives the protein CASSLTGARTNEKLFF.

The chain is built from TRBV29-1 and TRBJ2-5; D is unclear. Per the germline V gene, CDR1 is SQVTM and CDR2 is ANQGSEA. The V end was cut by 4 bases, the J end by 1 base, with 10 bases between. The CDR3 runs to 13 residues. The CDR3 reads CSVGGTFQETQYF. The CDR3 nucleotides are TGCAGCGTTGGAGGAACTTTCCAAGAGACCCAGTACTTC. Full variable domain (outside the CDR3, taken from reference TRBV29-1 and TRBJ2-5): SAVISQKPSRDICQRGTSLTIQCQVDSQVTMMFWYRQQPGQSLTLIATANQGSEATYESGFVIDKFPISRPNLTFSTLTVSNMSPEDSSIYLCSVGGTFQETQYFGPGTRLLVL.

This clonotype has more than one count but fewer than ten. The rearrangement uses TRBV7-9 and TRBJ2-7, with 10 bases matching TRBD1. The CDR3 consists of 15 residues. Trimming removed 5 bases from V and 5 bases from J; junction bases left unmatched: 9. Germline CDR1 and CDR2: SEHNR and FQNEAQ (reference sequence). This CDR3 reads CASSVTLGQGNEQYF. CDR3 nucleotide sequence: TGTGCCAGCAGCGTAACCCTGGGACAGGGGAACGAGCAGTACTTC.